Presented here are 10 T cell receptor beta chains from one specimen sequenced in a study of blood T cell repertoires in COVID-19. Sequenced by immunoSEQ multiplex PCR; TCRdb stores in-frame clones only, minus some. Of 75,000 to 95,000 clones in the sample, 75% to 90% are singletons; the top ten hold roughly a quarter. Material for sequencing was peripheral blood. These receptors were taken from a human donor in a cohort sampled during active COVID-19.

The genes are TRBV5-6 and TRBJ1-3; tentatively, D is TRBD1 (6 bases). V lost 6 bases and J 6 bases, leaving 16 bases between the germline ends. CDR3 length equals 14 residues. Per germline, CDR1 SGHDT and CDR2 YYEEEE. The CDR3 DNA sequence: TGTGCCAGCAACATTAAGGGGGGGCCAAACACCATATATTTT. Translated, it gives CASNIKGGPNTIYF.

The CDR3 DNA sequence: TGTGCCAGCAGCTCCCCCAGGGGCGAGCAGTACTTC. Amino acids: CASSSPRGEQYF. The rearrangement uses TRBV7-9 and TRBJ2-7; D possibly corresponds to TRBD1 (6 bases). V was shortened by 4 bases and J by 6 bases, with 10 bases between the two germline ends. The CDR3 has 12 residues. Per the germline V gene, CDR1 is SEHNR and CDR2 is FQNEAQ (reference sequence).

This chain joins TRBV20-1 and TRBJ1-1, with D possibly matching TRBD1 (6 bases). The V and J ends lost 3 bases and 3 bases respectively, with 20 bases between them. CDR3 size: 16 residues. Germline V lookup: CDR1 DFQATT, CDR2 SNEGSKA (reference sequence). The CDR3 is CSASKGAGATHTEAFF. The CDR3, as DNA: TGCAGTGCTAGTAAAGGGGCAGGGGCCACCCACACTGAAGCTTTCTTT.

The rearrangement uses TRBV12-3 or TRBV12-4 and TRBJ1-3; the D is unclear. This CDR3 is 13 amino acids long. V was pared by 6 bases and J by 2 bases, with 8 bases between. In DNA, the CDR3 is TGTGCCAGCAGCCGGACTGCTGGAAACACCATATATTTT. This encodes CASSRTAGNTIYF.

This chain connects TRBV24-1 to TRBJ1-5, with D perhaps TRBD1 (5 bases). This CDR3 region has 17 residues. Germline CDR1 and CDR2: KGHDR and SFDVKD. V was trimmed by 3 bases and J by 0 bases, leaving 14 bases between them. The CDR3 loop reads CATSDRQLRSSNQPQHF. The CDR3 DNA reads as TGTGCCACCAGTGATCGACAGCTAAGGAGTAGCAATCAGCCCCAGCATTTT.

About this clone itself: Within the sample, other DNA sequences also encode this same CDR3. The J gene is TRBJ2-3, the V gene TRBV5-1, with TRBD2 matching over 10 bases. Germline V lookup: CDR1 SGHRS, CDR2 YFSETQ. The CDR3 is 16 amino acids. V lost 0 bases to trimming and J lost 1 base; unmatched junction nucleotides: 2. DNA of the CDR3: TGCGCCAGCAGCTTGGGCCTAGCGGGGGGCACAGATACGCAGTATTTT. Residues: CASSLGLAGGTDTQYF. The full variable domain, rest sourced from reference TRBV5-1 and TRBJ2-3, is KAGVTQTPRYLIKTRGQQVTLSCSPISGHRSVSWYQQTPGQGLQFLFEYFSETQRNKGNFPGRFSGRQFSNSRSEMNVSTLELGDSALYLCASSLGLAGGTDTQYFGPGTRLTVL.

The chain recombines TRBV7-3 with TRBJ2-7; 7 nucleotides agree with TRBD1. Per the germline V gene, CDR1 is SGHTA and CDR2 is FQGTGA. CDR3 size: 12 residues. With V trimmed by 5 bases and J by 11 bases, 9 bases remained unmatched. CDR3 in DNA: TGTGCCAGCAGCGAAACGACAGGGTTGAAGTACTTC. It yields the protein CASSETTGLKYF.

This chain uses TRBV5-1 with TRBJ1-2; 8 nucleotides align to TRBD1. Germline CDR1 is SGHRS and CDR2 is YFSETQ. CDR3 length: 14 residues. J gave up 2 bases and V 4 bases, and 4 bases lay outside the gene matches. CDR3 amino acids: CASSEQGGNYGYTF. The CDR3 DNA is TGCGCCAGCAGCGAACAGGGGGGAAACTATGGCTACACCTTC. The full variable domain, completed using reference TRBV5-1 and TRBJ1-2, is KAGVTQTPRYLIKTRGQQVTLSCSPISGHRSVSWYQQTPGQGLQFLFEYFSETQRNKGNFPGRFSGRQFSNSRSEMNVSTLELGDSALYLCASSEQGGNYGYTFGSGTRLTVV.

This clone was detected a few times. The rearrangement links TRBV5-1 to TRBJ1-2, with D perhaps matching TRBD1 (5 bases). The CDR3 loop spans 15 amino acids. Trimming cost V 4 bases and J 8 bases, with 21 bases left between them. Germline CDR1 and CDR2: SGHRS and YFSETQ. Here the CDR3 DNA reads TGCGCCAGCAGCCAGGAGGGGATCGAAACGGGGGGCTACACCTTC. Protein: CASSQEGIETGGYTF.

The chain carries TRBV18 and TRBJ2-6; 9 bases are shared with TRBD1. Germline assignment: CDR1 KGHSH and CDR2 LQKENI. The CDR3 has 19 residues. After removal of 3 bases from V and 0 bases from J, the junction contained 9 bases not matched to a gene. The CDR3 DNA follows: TGTGCCAGCTCACCCGCCGGGACAGGGTTTTTCTCTGGGGCCAACGTCCTGACTTTC. Translating gives CASSPAGTGFFSGANVLTF.